Listed below are T cell receptor beta chains from one sample, sequenced in a study of low-dose radiotherapy and immunotherapy resistance in tumors. TCRdb ran MiXCR on the reads and lists one entry per CDR3 protein. The table lists just over 90,000 distinct CDR3 sequences, about 20% of them singletons, with over 10% in the top ten. The sample here was PBMCs, taken after low-dose radiotherapy plus immunotherapy. These receptors originate from a female donor with ovarian cancer. Each CDR3 is given with its conserved first and last residue. Clone size is stated in some rows and not others, as once, few, many or a class when expanded.

cdr3_length clone_size j_call v_call cdr3_aa
15 few TRBJ2-7 TRBV2 CASSDVRTGIGEQYF
15 many TRBJ1-5 TRBV28 CASSLVGHPPRAQHF
15 many TRBJ2-7 TRBV7-6 CASSLGTSGSNEQYF
15 . TRBJ2-7 TRBV7-2 CASSLDTALGYEQYF
15 many TRBJ2-2 TRBV6-2/TRBV6-3 CASSYSNRGTGELFF
13 many TRBJ2-5 TRBV7-9 CASNNRQLETQYF
14 many TRBJ1-5 TRBV20-1 CSARTGGSNQPQHF
15 many TRBJ2-7 TRBV6-2/TRBV6-3 CASSYRLAGGSEQYF
15 many TRBJ1-6 TRBV5-4 CASNAGGTDNSPLHF
16 many TRBJ1-3 TRBV3-1 CASSQDPDSLGNTIYF
13 few TRBJ2-5 TRBV10-3 CAISGQPQETQYF
16 many TRBJ2-3 TRBV20-1 CSAGARTSGISDTQYF
12 many TRBJ2-5 TRBV12-3/TRBV12-4 CASTSRQETQYF
16 many TRBJ2-1 TRBV5-1 CASSLVLAGGLNEQFF
12 . TRBJ2-7 TRBV20-1 CSARVGPGEQYF
15 many TRBJ1-4 TRBV5-1 CASSLDRVTNEKLFF
20 many TRBJ2-6 TRBV12-3/TRBV12-4 CASSLEGWGDWGAGANVLTF
22 many TRBJ2-2 TRBV3-1 CASSQGTGTKIGTRRGTGELFF
14 many TRBJ2-7 TRBV20-1 CSANPGSQTYEQYF
13 many TRBJ1-1 TRBV28 CASSFGRVTEAFF
13 many TRBJ1-1 TRBV12-3/TRBV12-4 CASSSISRGEAFF
16 few TRBJ1-2 TRBV18 CASSLWTGGNDYGYTF
16 many TRBJ2-1 TRBV19 CATSMGLAGSFNEQFF
14 many TRBJ1-2 TRBV10-3 CAIRRTGQDDGYTF
14 many TRBJ2-5 TRBV7-8 CASSLGLVGETQYF
11 many TRBJ2-1 TRBV7-2 CASSPGGKQFF
15 many TRBJ1-3 TRBV14 CASSQDGVLGNTIYF
12 many TRBJ1-5 TRBV20-1 CSANRGPQPQHF
17 many TRBJ2-3 TRBV6-2/TRBV6-3 CASSLRPSGFSTDTQYF
14 . TRBJ2-2 TRBV9 CASSAQVNTGELFF
18 many TRBJ2-7 TRBV12-3/TRBV12-4 CASSPRGLAGGASYEQYF
15 many TRBJ2-6 TRBV5-8 CASSLAGAGANVLTF
15 many TRBJ2-1 TRBV11-3 CASSLAARGSGEQFF
17 many TRBJ1-4 TRBV5-6 CASSLGFRPPLDEKLFF
17 many TRBJ2-2 TRBV7-8 CASSRMIAGGNTGELFF
13 many TRBJ1-2 TRBV20-1 CSVGAGGNYGYTF
11 many TRBJ1-2 TRBV6-2/TRBV6-3 CASSYGGGYTF
12 many TRBJ1-4 TRBV28 CATKQGNEKLFF
23 many TRBJ1-5 TRBV19 CASSIGFTVGSALKALGDQPQHF
12 many TRBJ2-7 TRBV10-3 CAINGAGYEQYF
17 many TRBJ1-6 TRBV30 CAWSVPGGTSYNSPLHF
14 many TRBJ2-1 TRBV29-1 CSVVSGSSYNEQFF
22 many TRBJ2-1 TRBV5-1 CASSPSLVRDRGRVSSYNEQFF
15 many TRBJ2-2 TRBV6-2/TRBV6-3 CASSAGQLPTGELFF